This TCR beta chain was documented in a study of cytomegalovirus exposure and HLA in healthy donors listed by TCRdb under 2017. Regarding the complete study: A later analysis indicated that the 90 to 150 validation repertoires were generated on the platform also employed for the approximately 700 repertoires of the first cohort. The study combined high-throughput TCR immunosequencing, statistical association of individual TCRs with disease status, and machine learning to predict cytomegalovirus infection status. A separate validation cohort of 90 to 150 different subjects was used in addition to the approximately 640-subject first cohort. The aim of the study was to test whether cataloging public T cell receptors could identify signatures of past pathogen exposure. Here is what the overall study found, with its caveats: In vitro tests confirmed that a few of the cytomegalovirus-associated TCR beta chains recognize cytomegalovirus antigens. Most TCR sequences were observed very rarely across donors, whereas some public TCRs were present in many individuals. A total of 150 to 200 TCR beta chains were listed by the study as associated with cytomegalovirus. It was suggested by the authors that the approach could potentially be generalized to other disease states and immunological phenotypes. A later analysis had no HLA typing for the validation cohort, so co-occurrence there was scored across all 110 or so repertoires. Subsequent analysis determined that TCRs grouped into clusters in the first cohort also showed a tendency toward co-occurrence across the roughly 110 validation repertoires, and approximately 94% of cluster scores exceeded 0. Cytomegalovirus status was reported to be diagnosed by the classifier with high specificity and sensitivity in both the original and validation cohorts.

Points on this clone: Which antigen it targets is not known. It has no much larger one-base neighbor in the sample; base qualities were not kept.

The library was obtained by the immunoSEQ multiplex PCR assay. Regarding the original processing steps: To diagnose cytomegalovirus status from the catalog of TCR beta chain sequences, a statistical classification framework was built. The table comes from immuneACCESS by way of TCRdb, which keeps in-frame sequences with V and J called. Part of the clones is missing from these tables; in studies checked, under half for an unresolved V gene and the rest for unknown reasons. V, J and clone size reflect that table, while D and trimming were determined from the DNA. Present in this sample are 250,000 to 350,000 clones, approximately 90% of which were seen just once. 1% to 1.5% of the sample is in the top ten clones. Its CDR3 holds 14 amino acids, cysteine through phenylalanine. Just the 42-base CDR3 DNA is kept, in frame starting at base 1. Reading the germline V gene gives CDR1 SQVTM and CDR2 ANQGSEA.

Donors formed part of the validation cohort, which comprised 120 subjects and was distinct from the first cohort of several hundred subjects. Sequencing used PBMCs. Recombination linked TRBV29-1 to TRBJ2-1, and possibly TRBD1, on 6 matching bases. The sequence came from a woman aged 25 to 45 in good health and CMV-seropositive. The DNA is TGCATCCCCGAACAGGGTTCCTTCTACAATGAGCAGTTCTTC. It encodes CIPEQGSFYNEQFF.